A single sample gave rise to the 19 T cell receptor beta chains below, sequenced in a study of technical replicates of blood from four donors. Sequencing used immunoSEQ multiplex PCR; TCRdb keeps in-frame clones, though not all of them. The repertoire holds about 100,000 clones, 95% to 97% seen once, with roughly 0.33% in the top ten. Sample: T cells isolated from PBMCs. Source of these receptors: a human donor in good health.

This clone was picked up a small number of times. The V call is TRBV4-2, the J call TRBJ1-3; D is unclear. V was cut by 4 bases and J by 0 bases, with 13 bases left in between. Germline V gene lookup returns CDR1 LGHNA and CDR2 YNFKEQ. The CDR3 runs to 16 residues. The CDR3 DNA reads TGTGCCAGCAGCCTAAGTCGGGAAATCTCTGGAAACACCATATATTTT. Translation gives CASSLSREISGNTIYF.

This clone was counted only a few times. This rearrangement joins TRBV2 to TRBJ1-1; D uncertain. The CDR3 sequence is 16 residues long. The V and J ends lost 6 bases and 1 base respectively, with 18 bases between them. CDR1 and CDR2 from the germline V gene are SNHLY and FYNNEI. CDR3 in amino acids: CASSQAFVSANTEAFF. CDR3 coding DNA: TGTGCCAGCAGCCAAGCATTTGTAAGTGCGAACACTGAAGCTTTCTTT.

The gene calls are TRBV28 and TRBJ1-1, with no clear D. CDR1 and CDR2 from the germline V gene are MDHEN and SYDVKM. CDR3 size: 14 residues. The V end was cut by 6 bases, the J end by 5 bases, with 16 bases between. CDR3 in amino acids: CASSYGRSGTEAFF. The CDR3 DNA follows: TGTGCCAGCAGCTACGGAAGGTCGGGGACTGAAGCTTTCTTT.

V gene TRBV30 combines with J gene TRBJ2-1; D call uncertain. Germline-derived CDR1 and CDR2 are GTSNPN and SVGIG (reference sequence). Trimming took 0 bases from V and 9 from J, leaving 9 bases between them. The CDR3 is 12 amino acids. For the CDR3, the DNA is TGTGCCTGGAGTGTACCTCGGGTTGAGCAGTTCTTC. Translated, it gives CAWSVPRVEQFF.

The chain is built from TRBV7-9 and TRBJ2-3, with TRBD2 matching 8 bases. V gave up 1 base and J gave up 3 bases; unmatched junction bases: 3. CDR3 size: 15 residues. CDR1 and CDR2 (germline): SEHNR, FQNEAQ (reference sequence). The CDR3 spells CASSLEAGGTDTQYF. CDR3 coding DNA: TGTGCCAGCAGCTTAGAGGCGGGAGGAACAGATACGCAGTATTTT.

The chain combines TRBV28 with TRBJ1-1, with 8 bases that match TRBD1. Germline assignment: CDR1 MDHEN and CDR2 SYDVKM. V lost 0 bases and J lost 1; bases outside the gene matches: 4. This CDR3 has 16 residues. Here the CDR3 reads CASSLWAGGENTEAFF. In nucleotides, the CDR3 is TGTGCCAGCAGTTTATGGGCAGGGGGCGAGAACACTGAAGCTTTCTTT.

The rearrangement links TRBV15 to TRBJ1-1, with D possibly being TRBD1 (6 bases). The V end was cut by 5 bases, the J end by 7 bases, with 11 bases between. Germline V gene lookup returns CDR1 LNHNV and CDR2 YYDKDF (reference sequence). This CDR3 has 12 amino acids. The chain's CDR3 is CATSGLQGEAFF. The DNA of the CDR3 is TGTGCCACCAGCGGCCTACAGGGTGAAGCTTTCTTT.

The chain couples TRBV29-1 to TRBJ2-1, with D maybe TRBD1 (5 bases). V gave up 8 bases and J gave up 6 bases, with 17 bases separating them. The CDR3 consists of 13 residues. Germline values: CDR1 SQVTM, CDR2 ANQGSEA. The CDR3 coding sequence is TGCAGCATTTCAGGGCACCCAAGCAATGAGCAGTTCTTC. Protein product: CSISGHPSNEQFF.

The J gene is TRBJ1-2, the V gene TRBV9, with a weak D call TRBD1 (6 bases). The CDR3 is 14 amino acids. Germline CDR1 is SGDLS and CDR2 is YYNGEE. V dropped 1 base and J dropped 8 bases, with 15 bases sitting between them. The CDR3 loop reads CASSVLDSLWGYTF. The CDR3 region has the DNA TGTGCCAGCAGCGTACTGGACAGTCTATGGGGCTACACCTTC.

This chain joins TRBV19 and TRBJ2-7; 8 bases line up with TRBD1. Germline values: CDR1 LNHDA, CDR2 SQIVND (reference sequence). V was pared by 3 bases and J by 5 bases, with 6 bases of the junction left unmatched. The CDR3 has 14 amino acids. CDR3 in DNA: TGTGCCAGTAGTATCAGGGGGCTTCAAAACGAGCAGTACTTC. It encodes CASSIRGLQNEQYF.

The chain couples TRBV21-1 to TRBJ1-5. TRBV21-1 is deemed a pseudogene. CDR3 size: 18 residues. The CDR3 nucleotides read TGTGCCAGCAGTCGAAGAGAGAGGAGCACTCTAAACAATCAGCCCCAGCATTTT. Translating gives CASSRRERSTLNNQPQHF.

The chain joins TRBV19 to TRBJ2-7; 8 bases match TRBD2. Trimming at V came to 5 bases and at J to 1 base, leaving 4 bases not matched to a gene. This CDR3 comprises 14 residues. CDR1 is LNHDA, CDR2 SQIVND, per germline (reference sequence). This CDR3 is CASSSLAESYEQYF. For the CDR3, the DNA is TGTGCCAGTAGTTCACTAGCGGAATCCTACGAGCAGTACTTC.

About this clone: Within the sample, other DNA sequences also encode this same CDR3. The rearrangement links TRBV30 to TRBJ1-5; 10 nucleotides agree with TRBD1. Germline V gene lookup returns CDR1 GTSNPN and CDR2 SVGIG (reference sequence). The CDR3 loop spans 14 amino acids. V shed 3 bases and J 2 bases; nucleotides not matched to a gene: 1. As DNA, the CDR3 is TGTGCCTGGAGCGGGACAGGGGGCAATCAGCCCCAGCATTTT. Its translation is CAWSGTGGNQPQHF.

The rearrangement uses TRBV25-1 and TRBJ1-2, with D tentatively TRBD1 (5 bases). Germline loops: CDR1 MGHDK, CDR2 SYGVNS. CDR3 length: 15 amino acids. V was cut by 5 bases and J by 5 bases, with 18 bases left in between. The CDR3 is CASSKTEVLEYGYTF. The CDR3 DNA reads as TGTGCCAGCAGTAAGACAGAAGTCCTAGAATATGGCTACACCTTC.

This chain joins TRBV4-1 and TRBJ1-4; 9 nucleotides match TRBD1. Germline V CDR1 and CDR2: MGHRA, YSYEKL. V lost 1 base and J lost 8; bases outside the gene matches: 8. The CDR3 loop spans 16 amino acids. The CDR3 region is CASSQGHSDRGEKLFF. The CDR3 bases are TGCGCCAGCAGCCAAGGCCATTCGGACAGGGGCGAAAAACTGTTTTTT.

A single count supports this clone. The rearrangement uses TRBV19 and TRBJ2-1, with 13 bases aligning to TRBD2. V shed 5 bases, J shed 9 bases, and the junction held 7 bases outside the gene matches. Per germline, CDR1 LNHDA and CDR2 SQIVND (reference sequence). The CDR3 is 15 amino acids. CDR3 residues: CASSLGLAGVSEQFF. DNA of the CDR3: TGTGCCAGTAGTTTAGGACTAGCGGGAGTAAGTGAGCAGTTCTTC.

The chain combines TRBV6-5 with TRBJ2-1; 11 nucleotides align to TRBD1. V gave up 4 bases and J gave up 3 bases; unmatched junction bases: 2. This CDR3 is 15 amino acids long. Looked up from germline, CDR1 is MNHEY and CDR2 is SVGAGI. CDR3 region: CASSLGTGGYNEQFF. The CDR3 bases are TGTGCCAGCAGTTTGGGGACAGGGGGCTACAATGAGCAGTTCTTC.

The chain combines TRBV7-8 with TRBJ2-3, with a weak D call TRBD1 (5 bases). V lost 5 bases and J lost 1, with 10 bases in between. Germline V CDR1 and CDR2: SGHVS, FQNEAQ. The CDR3 is 14 amino acids. CDR3 sequence: CASSPLGGTDTQYF. As DNA, the CDR3 is TGTGCCAGCAGCCCCCTAGGGGGCACAGATACGCAGTATTTT.

This chain uses TRBV2 with TRBJ2-7; TRBD1 matches at 7 bases. With V trimmed by 6 bases and J by 4 bases, 12 bases remained unmatched. CDR1 SNHLY and CDR2 FYNNEI come from the germline V gene. CDR3 length equals 15 residues. As DNA, the CDR3 is TGTGCCAGCAGGCCCTCGGGACAGCTCTTATACGAGCAGTACTTC. It yields the protein CASRPSGQLLYEQYF.